The 17 T cell receptor beta chains given below trace back to one sample, sequenced in a study of blood T cells in healthy people across ages (dated by TCRdb to the mid-2010s). Library prep was done by 5' RACE. This sample was sequenced with an Illumina HiSeq 2500. A second PCR of roughly 6 to 12 cycles was performed with a sample-barcoded 5' primer and a J-beta primer mix. In TCRdb, the public reads were trimmed at Q25 with fastp and aligned with MiXCR, with productive beta chains retained. Identical CDR3 protein sequences are pooled into one entry, listed with their most common genes and DNA. This sample lists roughly 680,000 distinct CDR3 sequences; approximately 49% were detected once. Around 32% of the sample is taken by the ten largest. Sequencing used blood. The receptors come from an older woman in good health.

This chain links TRBV7-8 with TRBJ1-4; D is unclear. The CDR3 has 14 residues. CDR1 is SGHVS and CDR2 is FQNEAQ in the germline V gene. V was pared by 0 bases and J by 2 bases, with 4 bases between. The CDR3 region has the DNA TGTGCCAGCAGCTTAGCAGGGACTAATGAAAAACTGTTTTTT. Protein product: CASSLAGTNEKLFF. The variable domain in full, completed from reference TRBV7-8 and TRBJ1-4, reads GAGVSQSPRYKVAKRGQDVALRCDPISGHVSLFWYQQALGQGPEFLTYFQNEAQLDKSGLPSDRFFAERPEGSVSTLKIQRTQQEDSAVYLCASSLAGTNEKLFFGSGTQLSVL.

The chain is built from TRBV7-8 and TRBJ2-1; 8 nucleotides match TRBD1. The CDR3 is 15 residues long. V lost 4 bases, J lost 6 bases, and 8 bases stayed unmatched. Germline loops: CDR1 SGHVS, CDR2 FQNEAQ. CDR3 sequence: CASSSGQGRVNEQFF. The CDR3 DNA follows: TGTGCCAGCAGCTCAGGACAGGGACGGGTCAATGAGCAGTTCTTC. Based on the CDR3 plus reference TRBV7-8 and TRBJ2-1, the full variable domain is GAGVSQSPRYKVAKRGQDVALRCDPISGHVSLFWYQQALGQGPEFLTYFQNEAQLDKSGLPSDRFFAERPEGSVSTLKIQRTQQEDSAVYLCASSSGQGRVNEQFFGPGTRLTVL.

This clonotype was detected a few times. The CDR3 nucleotides read TGTGCCAGCAGCTTCGGGGGGTCTTCCCACGAGCAGTACTTC. Protein sequence: CASSFGGSSHEQYF. The rearrangement uses TRBV7-2 and TRBJ2-7; 7 bases match TRBD2. The junction had 7 bases not matched to a gene; V was cut back by 3 bases and J by 5 bases. CDR1 and CDR2 from the germline V gene are SGHTA and FQGNSA. The CDR3 runs 14 residues.

Only a few counts were recorded for this clonotype. The V gene is TRBV6-5, the J gene TRBJ2-7; D is tentatively TRBD1 or TRBD2 (5 bases each). Trimming took 7 bases from V and 5 from J, leaving 9 bases between them. The CDR3 covers 11 residues. Germline CDR1 reads MNHEY; CDR2 reads SVGAGI. CDR3 sequence (DNA): TGTGCCAGCATGAGGGGAGACGAGCAGTACTTC. Protein product: CASMRGDEQYF.

V and J are TRBV11-2 and TRBJ2-7; possible D gene TRBD1, 5 bases. V shed 5 bases and J shed 4 bases, with 24 bases lying between them. The CDR3 runs 17 residues. In germline, CDR1 is SGHAT, CDR2 FQNNGV. The CDR3 DNA reads as TGTGCCAGCAGCCCCCTAACAGGAAAACGGTCCTCTTACGAGCAGTACTTC. It yields the protein CASSPLTGKRSSYEQYF.

Comments on this clonotype: One junction end does not reproduce the germline sequence, and a read error may be involved. This rearrangement joins TRBV5-1 to TRBJ2-7; 9 bases are shared with TRBD2. This CDR3 is built from 14 residues. Germline lookup yields CDR1 SGHRS and CDR2 YFSETQ. The CDR3 DNA is TGTGCCAGCAGCCCGGGACTAGCTACCTACGAGCAGTACTTC. Amino acids: CASSPGLATYEQYF.

This clonotype occurred a few times. The chain couples TRBV10-3 to TRBJ1-4; D ambiguous. Trimming removed 0 bases at V and 8 bases at J, with 4 bases between. The germline V gene has CDR1 ENHRY and CDR2 SYGVKD. This CDR3 has 12 amino acids. Here the CDR3 reads CAISESLEKLFF. For the CDR3, the DNA is TGTGCCATCAGTGAGTCTTTGGAAAAACTGTTTTTT.

The genes are TRBV12-3 or TRBV12-4 and TRBJ1-1; possible D gene TRBD1, 5 bases. Between the trimmed V and J ends, which lost 7 bases and 4 bases, there was a span of 16 bases. The CDR3 has 14 residues. CDR3 residues: CASTETGLFTEAFF. Written as DNA, the CDR3 is TGTGCCAGCACCGAAACGGGACTCTTCACTGAAGCTTTCTTT.

This clonotype was detected many times. This sequence joins TRBV4-1 and TRBJ2-3; 10 nucleotides align to TRBD1. CDR3 length equals 20 residues. Losses at the gene ends were 0 bases for V and 3 bases for J; bases not matched to a gene: 15. CDR1 is MGHRA and CDR2 is YSYEKL in the germline V gene. Here the CDR3 reads CASSQDGVNMGQGLTDTQYF. For the CDR3, the DNA is TGCGCCAGCAGCCAAGATGGGGTCAATATGGGACAGGGGCTTACAGATACGCAGTATTTT.

The chain has TRBV20-1 and TRBJ1-2; 7 positions match TRBD1. V dropped 4 bases and J dropped 3; count of bases not matched to a gene: 11. CDR3 length: 15 residues. Per germline, CDR1 DFQATT and CDR2 SNEGSKA (reference sequence). The CDR3 nucleotides read TGCAGTGCTACCCCTCGGACAGGAGGGTACTATGGCTACACCTTC. Translating it yields CSATPRTGGYYGYTF.

This rearrangement joins TRBV9 to TRBJ2-1; 7 bases map to TRBD2. CDR3 length: 20 amino acids. The germline V gene encodes CDR1 SGDLS and CDR2 YYNGEE. V lost 0 bases to trimming and J lost 5 bases; unmatched junction nucleotides: 20. CDR3 loop: CASSVATTSRTMWRDNEQFF. The CDR3 DNA is TGTGCCAGCAGCGTAGCTACGACTAGCCGGACTATGTGGAGGGACAATGAGCAGTTCTTC.

The chain combines TRBV7-2 with TRBJ2-5; 7 nucleotides agree with TRBD1. The junction had 5 bases not matched to a gene; V was cut back by 1 base and J by 3 bases. In germline, CDR1 is SGHTA, CDR2 FQGNSA. The CDR3 length is 15 residues. CDR3 residues: CASSLEFRGKETQYF. The CDR3 nucleotides are TGTGCCAGCAGCTTAGAATTCAGGGGGAAAGAGACCCAGTACTTC.

The rearrangement uses TRBV5-6 and TRBJ2-1; 12 positions agree with TRBD2. The germline CDR1 and CDR2 sequences are SGHDT and YYEEEE. The CDR3 sequence is 18 residues long. V trimming: 3 bases; J trimming: 5 bases; junction bases outside the gene matches: 12. The CDR3 is CASSWMTSGSEGNNEQFF. CDR3 nucleotides: TGTGCCAGCAGCTGGATGACTAGCGGGAGCGAGGGAAACAATGAGCAGTTCTTC.

This clonotype turned up a few times. The chain links TRBV12-3 or TRBV12-4 to TRBJ2-7; D is unclear. The length of the CDR3 is 13 residues. The V and J ends lost 3 bases and 5 bases respectively, with 11 bases between them. CDR3 nucleotides: TGTGCCAGCAGTTTGAAGGGTAGCCACGAGCAGTACTTC. This translates into CASSLKGSHEQYF.

This clonotype was seen only a few times. This chain connects TRBV29-1 to TRBJ2-1; maybe TRBD2 (6 bases). The length of the CDR3 is 14 residues. Trimming stripped 6 bases from V and 4 bases from J, with 16 bases between. CDR1 SQVTM and CDR2 ANQGSEA come from the germline V gene. For the CDR3, the DNA is TGCAGCGTGGCCCTGACGGGGAGGTACAATGAGCAGTTCTTC. It codes for CSVALTGRYNEQFF.

This clonotype was picked up a small number of times. This chain uses TRBV18 with TRBJ2-1; no definite D call. V was pared by 0 bases and J by 12 bases, with 9 bases between. The germline gives CDR1 KGHSH, CDR2 LQKENI. The CDR3 sequence is 12 residues long. The CDR3 sequence is CASSPPNAGQFF. CDR3 in DNA: TGTGCCAGCTCACCACCGAACGCAGGGCAGTTCTTC.

This clonotype showed up many times. This chain connects TRBV29-1 to TRBJ2-1; D remains ambiguous. Trimming left V 4 bases short and J 7 bases short, with 17 bases between. The V gene's germline CDR1 is SQVTM and CDR2 ANQGSEA. The CDR3 is 14 residues long. The CDR3 DNA is TGCAGCGTTGGGGTCGGCGCTGACTTAAATGAGCAGTTCTTC. Its protein is CSVGVGADLNEQFF.